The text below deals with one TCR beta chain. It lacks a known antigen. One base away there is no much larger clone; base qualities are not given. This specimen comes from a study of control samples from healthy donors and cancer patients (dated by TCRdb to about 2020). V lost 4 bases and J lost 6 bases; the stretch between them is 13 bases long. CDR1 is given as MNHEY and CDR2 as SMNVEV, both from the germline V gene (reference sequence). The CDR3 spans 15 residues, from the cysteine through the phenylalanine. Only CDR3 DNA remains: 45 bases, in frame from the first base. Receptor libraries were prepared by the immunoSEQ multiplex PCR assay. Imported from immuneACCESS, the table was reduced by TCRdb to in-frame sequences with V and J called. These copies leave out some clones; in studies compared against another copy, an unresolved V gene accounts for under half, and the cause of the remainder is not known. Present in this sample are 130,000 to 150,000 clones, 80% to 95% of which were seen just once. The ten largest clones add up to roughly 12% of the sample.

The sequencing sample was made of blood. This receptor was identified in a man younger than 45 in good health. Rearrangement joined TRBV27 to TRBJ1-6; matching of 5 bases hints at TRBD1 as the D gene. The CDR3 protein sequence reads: CASSWRARGNSPLHF. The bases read TGTGCCAGCAGTTGGAGGGCTAGGGGTAATTCACCCCTCCACTTT.